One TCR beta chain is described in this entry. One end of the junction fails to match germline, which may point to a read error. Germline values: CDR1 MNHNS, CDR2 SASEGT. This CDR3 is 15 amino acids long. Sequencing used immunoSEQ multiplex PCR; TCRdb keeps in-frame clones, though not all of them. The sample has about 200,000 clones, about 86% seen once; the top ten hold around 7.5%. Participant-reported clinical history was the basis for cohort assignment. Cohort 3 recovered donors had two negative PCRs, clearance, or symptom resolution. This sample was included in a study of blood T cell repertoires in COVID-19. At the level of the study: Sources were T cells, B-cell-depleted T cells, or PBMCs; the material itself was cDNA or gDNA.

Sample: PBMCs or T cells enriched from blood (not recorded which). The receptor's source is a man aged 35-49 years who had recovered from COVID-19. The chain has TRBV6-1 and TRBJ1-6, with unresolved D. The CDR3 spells CASSELRPTNPPLHF. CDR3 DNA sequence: TGTGCCAGCAGTGAATTGCGACCTACTAATCCACCCCTCCACTTT.